This T cell receptor beta chain was identified during a study of T cell responses to AZD1222 COVID-19 vaccine (dated by TCRdb to the early 2020s). Regarding the research as a whole: A total of 233 trial participants underwent TCR sequencing, of whom approximately 200 had received two doses of AZD1222 and 26 had received two doses of the MenACWY control vaccine. Trial participants were enrolled by age into subgroups of 18-55, 56-69 and 70-plus years, and around 150, 29 and 61 TCR-sequenced participants, respectively, were included in these subgroups.

Summary of the overall study and its limitations: Vaccine-associated CD4 TCRs spanned the whole spike protein, with dominant responses in regions 160-218 and 743-854. Participants were mostly white British, with more females than males. The authors suggested clonal diversity may have been underestimated. A significant rise in spike-specific TCR breadth and depth was observed after two AZD1222 doses relative to day 0 and relative to MenACWY recipients. Reportedly, almost half of the unique spike-specific TCRs recognized epitopes lying outside the regions that are mutated in the B.1.351 and B.1.1.7 variants. In the small 56-69-year group, the increase in depth fell short of significance, most likely because of low power. No day 14 peak-response samples were available, so repertoires were characterized only after the peak T cell response. Conclusions about previously exposed vaccinees are limited because only a handful of AZD1222 recipients were SARS-CoV-2 seropositive at baseline.

CDR1 and CDR2 are drawn from the germline V gene: MNHEY, SVGAGI. From the cysteine up to the phenylalanine, the CDR3 has a length of 15 residues. The CDR3 DNA has 45 bases and is translated from base 1. V loses 7 bases of germline sequence and J loses 3 bases, and the interval between the two ends is 16 bases. About this clone: Its antigen is not yet known. It has no much larger one-base neighbor in the sample; base qualities were not kept.

This sample's time point label indicates: baseline before first vaccination. The sample's treatment or condition label is to be understood as: meningococcal conjugate vaccine given as trial control. Vaccinee samples came from UK trials COV001 and COV002, including a single-blind randomized controlled phase 2/3 trial of AZD1222 (ChAdOx1 nCoV-19) in healthy adults. For TCRbeta chain sequencing, PBMC samples from trial participants were taken at day 0 and at day 28 after the second dose. The CDR3 regions of human TCRbeta chains were subjected to immunosequencing. Per the authors' processing: Repertoire TCRs were matched against a reference library of SARS-CoV-2-specific TCRs generated with the MIRA antigen-specificity platform. Breadth meant the fraction of unique TCRs that were SARS-CoV-2-associated, whereas depth meant the fraction of total T cells that were SARS-CoV-2-associated. Each spike-specific TCR was assigned to its reactive spike region and to a CD4 or CD8 class using the MIRA data. Log10-transformed breadth and depth values were compared by one-way ANOVA with Sidak's multiple comparisons tests. Sourced from immuneACCESS, this table was stored by TCRdb with only in-frame sequences that have V and J called. A share of the clones is absent; for the studies checked, an unresolved V gene accounts for under half, and the remainder has no known explanation. V, J and clone size are those of that table, while D and trimming were read from the DNA. The sample contains about 90,000 clones, 91% of them found a single time. The ten largest make up around 5.5% of the sample.

Sequenced material: peripheral blood, taken on day 0 of MenACWY control vaccination. The receptor's source is an adult in good health. This chain is built from TRBV6-5 and TRBJ2-1; the D gene is perhaps TRBD2, from 5 matching bases. The CDR3: CASTPWRWGYNEQFF. The DNA is TGTGCCAGCACCCCTTGGAGGTGGGGCTACAATGAGCAGTTCTTC.